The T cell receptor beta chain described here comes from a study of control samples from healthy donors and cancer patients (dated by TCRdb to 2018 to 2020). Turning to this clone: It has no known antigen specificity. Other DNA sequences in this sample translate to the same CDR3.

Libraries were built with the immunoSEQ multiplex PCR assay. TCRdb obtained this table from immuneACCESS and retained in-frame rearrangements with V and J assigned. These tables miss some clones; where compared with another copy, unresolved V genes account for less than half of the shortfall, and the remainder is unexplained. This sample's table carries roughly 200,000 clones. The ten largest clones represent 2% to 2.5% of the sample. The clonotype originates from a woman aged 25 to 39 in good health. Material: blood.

The sequenced DNA is TGTGCCAGCAGCGTAGGCAGTAATCAGCCCCAGCATTTT. Its coded protein is CASSVGSNQPQHF. The rearrangement joined TRBV9 to TRBJ1-5; the D gene is not confidently resolved. In the germline V gene, CDR1 corresponds to SGDLS and CDR2 to YYNGEE. The germline ends are 5 bases apart after V is trimmed by 0 bases and J by 4 bases. Taken from cysteine to phenylalanine, the CDR3 has 13 residues. Just CDR3 DNA is preserved here, 39 bases in frame from base 1.